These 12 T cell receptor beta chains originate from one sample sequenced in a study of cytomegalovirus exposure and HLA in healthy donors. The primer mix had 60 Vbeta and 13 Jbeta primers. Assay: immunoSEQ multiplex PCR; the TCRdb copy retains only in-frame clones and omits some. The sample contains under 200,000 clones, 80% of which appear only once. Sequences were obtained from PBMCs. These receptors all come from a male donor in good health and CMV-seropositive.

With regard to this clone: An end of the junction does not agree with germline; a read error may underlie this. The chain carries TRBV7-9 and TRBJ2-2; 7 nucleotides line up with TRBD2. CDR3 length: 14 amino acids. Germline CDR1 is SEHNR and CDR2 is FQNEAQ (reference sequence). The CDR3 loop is CSSSSGGMPGELFF. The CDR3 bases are TGTTCCAGCAGCTCCGGGGGGATGCCCGGGGAGCTGTTTTTT.

CDR3 in amino acids: CASSFRTGKAFF. The CDR3 DNA is TGCGCCAGCAGCTTCCGAACAGGCAAAGCTTTCTTT. The chain uses TRBV5-1 and TRBJ1-1; weak D call: TRBD1 (5 bases). CDR1 SGHRS and CDR2 YFSETQ come from the germline V gene. Between the trimmed V and J ends, which lost 2 bases and 9 bases, there was a span of 11 bases. This CDR3 is 12 amino acids long.

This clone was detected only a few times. The CDR3 loop reads CASSQGSGSYEQYF. In nucleotides, the CDR3 is TGCGCCAGCAGCCAAGGCTCAGGCTCCTACGAGCAGTACTTC. The gene calls are TRBV4-1 and TRBJ2-7; no clear D gene. Germline CDR1 and CDR2: MGHRA and YSYEKL. The V and J ends lost 1 base and 0 bases respectively, with 7 bases between them. The CDR3 spans 14 residues.

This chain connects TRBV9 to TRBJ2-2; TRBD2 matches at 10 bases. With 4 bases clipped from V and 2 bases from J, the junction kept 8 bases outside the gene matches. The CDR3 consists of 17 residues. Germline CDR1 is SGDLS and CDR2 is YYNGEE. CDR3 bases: TGTGCCAGCAGCACAGCAAGCGGGAGGGTAAACACCGGGGAGCTGTTTTTT. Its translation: CASSTASGRVNTGELFF.

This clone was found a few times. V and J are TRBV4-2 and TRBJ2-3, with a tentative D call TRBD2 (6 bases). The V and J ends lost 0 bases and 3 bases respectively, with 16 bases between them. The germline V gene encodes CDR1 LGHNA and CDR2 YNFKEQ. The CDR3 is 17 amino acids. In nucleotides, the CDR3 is TGTGCCAGCAGCCAAGAGGAGGGCCAAGGGAGGACAGATACGCAGTATTTT. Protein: CASSQEEGQGRTDTQYF.

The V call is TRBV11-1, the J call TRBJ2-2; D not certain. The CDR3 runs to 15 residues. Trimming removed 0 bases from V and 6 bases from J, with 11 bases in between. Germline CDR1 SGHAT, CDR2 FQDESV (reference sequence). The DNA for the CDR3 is TGTGCCAGCAGCTTAGCGGGTGGTAGCCCCGGGGAGCTGTTTTTT. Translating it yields CASSLAGGSPGELFF.

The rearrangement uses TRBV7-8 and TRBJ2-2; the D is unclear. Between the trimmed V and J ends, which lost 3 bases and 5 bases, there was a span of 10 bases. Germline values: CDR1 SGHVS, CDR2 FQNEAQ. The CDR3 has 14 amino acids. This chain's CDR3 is CASSFQERTGELFF. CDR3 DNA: TGTGCCAGCAGCTTTCAAGAGAGGACCGGGGAGCTGTTTTTT.

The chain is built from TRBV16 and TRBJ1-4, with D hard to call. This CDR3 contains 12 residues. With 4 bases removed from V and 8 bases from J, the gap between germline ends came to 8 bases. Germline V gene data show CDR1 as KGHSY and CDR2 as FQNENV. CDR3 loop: CASSPPGEKLFF. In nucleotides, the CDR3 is TGTGCCAGCAGCCCGCCCGGGGAAAAACTGTTTTTT.

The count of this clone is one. The chain's CDR3 is CASRSPGQVFEQYF. As DNA, the CDR3 is TGTGCCAGCAGATCCCCGGGACAGGTCTTCGAGCAGTACTTC. The rearrangement uses TRBV28 and TRBJ2-5; 8 bases line up with TRBD1. The closer fit of TRBJ2-7 to the DNA end suggests the J call may be wrong. Germline-derived CDR1 and CDR2 are MDHEN and SYDVKM. The CDR3 spans 14 residues.

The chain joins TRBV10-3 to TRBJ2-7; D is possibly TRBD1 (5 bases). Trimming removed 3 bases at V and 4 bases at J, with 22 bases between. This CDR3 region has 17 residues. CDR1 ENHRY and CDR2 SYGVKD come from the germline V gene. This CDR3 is CAISDLHSTVGRYEQYF. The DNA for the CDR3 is TGTGCCATCAGTGACCTTCATTCGACAGTTGGTCGTTACGAGCAGTACTTC.

The CDR3 bases are TGCGCCAGCAGCTTGGTTCCTAGCGGAGGAGATACGCAGTATTTT. It translates to CASSLVPSGGDTQYF. The V call is TRBV5-1, the J call TRBJ2-3, with TRBD2 matching 7 bases. V gave up 0 bases and J gave up 5 bases; unmatched junction bases: 6. Germline V gene sequence: CDR1 SGHRS, CDR2 YFSETQ. This CDR3 has 15 residues.

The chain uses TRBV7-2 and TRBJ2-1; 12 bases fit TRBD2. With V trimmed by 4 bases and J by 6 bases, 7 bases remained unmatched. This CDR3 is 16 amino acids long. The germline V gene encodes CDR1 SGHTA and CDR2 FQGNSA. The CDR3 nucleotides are TGTGCCAGCAGCTCTTTAGGGGGACTAGCGGGCAATGAGCAGTTCTTC. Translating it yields CASSSLGGLAGNEQFF.